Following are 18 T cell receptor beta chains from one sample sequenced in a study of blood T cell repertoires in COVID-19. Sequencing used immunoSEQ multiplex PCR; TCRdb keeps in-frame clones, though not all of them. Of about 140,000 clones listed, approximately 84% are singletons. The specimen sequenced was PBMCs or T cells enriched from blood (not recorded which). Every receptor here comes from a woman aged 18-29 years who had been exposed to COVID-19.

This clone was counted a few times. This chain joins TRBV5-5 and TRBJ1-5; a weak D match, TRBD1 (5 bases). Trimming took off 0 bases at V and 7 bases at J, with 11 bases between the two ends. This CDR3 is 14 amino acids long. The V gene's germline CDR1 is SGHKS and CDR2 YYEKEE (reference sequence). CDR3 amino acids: CASSLADGGQPQHF. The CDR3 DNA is TGTGCCAGCAGCTTGGCCGACGGGGGACAGCCCCAGCATTTT.

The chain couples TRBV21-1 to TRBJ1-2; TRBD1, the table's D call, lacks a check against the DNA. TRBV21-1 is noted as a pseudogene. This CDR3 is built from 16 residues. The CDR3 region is CASSKVGTGRSYGYTF. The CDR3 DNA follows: TGTGCCAGCAGCAAAGTTGGGACAGGGCGAAGCTATGGCTACACCTTC.

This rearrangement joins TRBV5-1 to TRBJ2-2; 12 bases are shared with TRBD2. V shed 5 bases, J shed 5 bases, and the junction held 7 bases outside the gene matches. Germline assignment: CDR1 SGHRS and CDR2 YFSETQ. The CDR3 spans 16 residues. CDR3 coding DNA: TGCGCCAGCAGACGCTCCGGGACTAGCGGGACCGGGGAGCTGTTTTTT. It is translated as CASRRSGTSGTGELFF.

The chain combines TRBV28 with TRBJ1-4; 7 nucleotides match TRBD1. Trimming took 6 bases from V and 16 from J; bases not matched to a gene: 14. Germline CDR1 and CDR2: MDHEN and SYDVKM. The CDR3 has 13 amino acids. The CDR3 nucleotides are TGTGCCAGCAGCATACTAACCAGGGGGATAGCGTTTTTT. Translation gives CASSILTRGIAFF.

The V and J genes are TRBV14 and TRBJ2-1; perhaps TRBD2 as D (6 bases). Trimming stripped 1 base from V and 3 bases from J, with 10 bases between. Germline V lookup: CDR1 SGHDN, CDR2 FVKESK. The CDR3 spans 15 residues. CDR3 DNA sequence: TGTGCCAGCAGCCAAGTGTCGGGAGTCTACAATGAGCAGTTCTTC. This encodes CASSQVSGVYNEQFF.

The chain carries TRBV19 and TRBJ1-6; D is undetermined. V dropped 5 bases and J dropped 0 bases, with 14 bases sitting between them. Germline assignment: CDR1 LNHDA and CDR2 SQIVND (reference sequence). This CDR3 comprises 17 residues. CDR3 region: CASSPGSHFSYNSPLHF. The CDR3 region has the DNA TGTGCCAGTAGTCCTGGCAGTCATTTCTCCTATAATTCACCCCTCCACTTT.

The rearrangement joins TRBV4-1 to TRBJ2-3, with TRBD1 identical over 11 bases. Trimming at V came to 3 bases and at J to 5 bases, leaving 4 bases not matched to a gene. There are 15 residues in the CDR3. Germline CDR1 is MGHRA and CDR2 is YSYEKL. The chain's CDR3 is CASSHGTGGGDTQYF. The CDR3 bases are TGCGCCAGCAGCCACGGGACAGGGGGTGGAGATACGCAGTATTTT.

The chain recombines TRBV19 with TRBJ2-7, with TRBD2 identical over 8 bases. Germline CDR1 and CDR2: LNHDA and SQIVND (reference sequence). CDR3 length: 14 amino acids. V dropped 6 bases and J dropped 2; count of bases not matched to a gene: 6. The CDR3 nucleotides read TGTGCCAGTAGAAACAGCGGGGGCACCTACGAGCAGTACTTC. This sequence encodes CASRNSGGTYEQYF.

CDR3 in DNA: TGTGCCAGCAGCATCACTAGCGGGAGGAAACCCTACGAGCAGTACTTC. Translation gives CASSITSGRKPYEQYF. The J gene is TRBJ2-7, the V gene TRBV21-1; the D segment call TRBD2 is taken from the table without a DNA check. TRBV21-1 is a pseudogene locus. This CDR3 spans 16 amino acids.

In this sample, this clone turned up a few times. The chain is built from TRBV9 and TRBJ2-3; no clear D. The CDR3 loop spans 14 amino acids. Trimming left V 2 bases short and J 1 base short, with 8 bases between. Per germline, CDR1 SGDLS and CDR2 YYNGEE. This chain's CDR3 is CASSVNSRTDTQYF. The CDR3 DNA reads TGTGCCAGCAGCGTCAACTCCCGCACAGATACGCAGTATTTT. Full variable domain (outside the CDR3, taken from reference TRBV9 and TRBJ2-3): DSGVTQTPKHLITATGQRVTLRCSPRSGDLSVYWYQQSLDQGLQFLIQYYNGEERAKGNILERFSAQQFPDLHSELNLSSLELGDSALYFCASSVNSRTDTQYFGPGTRLTVL.

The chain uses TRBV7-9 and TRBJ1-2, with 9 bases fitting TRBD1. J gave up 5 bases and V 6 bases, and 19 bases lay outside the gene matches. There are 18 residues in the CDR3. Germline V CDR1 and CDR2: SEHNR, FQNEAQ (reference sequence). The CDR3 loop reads CASSLFGQGRAFTYGYTF. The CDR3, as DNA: TGTGCCAGCAGTCTTTTTGGACAGGGGCGGGCTTTCACATATGGCTACACCTTC.

This CDR3 is CASSLYRIYGYTF. CDR3 coding DNA: TGTGCCAGCAGTTTATACAGGATCTATGGCTACACCTTC. The chain recombines TRBV28 with TRBJ1-2; possible D gene TRBD1, 5 bases. The CDR3 has 13 amino acids. V was cut by 1 base and J by 4 bases, with 7 bases left in between. Per the germline V gene, CDR1 is MDHEN and CDR2 is SYDVKM.

The CDR3 here is CASSLGGMNTGELFF. As DNA, the CDR3 is TGTGCCAGCAGCCTAGGTGGCATGAACACCGGGGAGCTGTTTTTT. The chain links TRBV6-5 to TRBJ2-2; D is ambiguous. Trimming shortened V by 6 bases and J by 1 base, and 12 bases separated the two germline ends. In germline, CDR1 is MNHEY, CDR2 SVGAGI. The CDR3 is made up of 15 amino acids.

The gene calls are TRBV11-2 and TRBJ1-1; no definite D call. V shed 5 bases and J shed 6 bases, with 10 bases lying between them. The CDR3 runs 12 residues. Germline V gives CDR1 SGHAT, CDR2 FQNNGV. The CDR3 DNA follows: TGTGCCAGCAGCCCCCTTATCCCTGAAGCTTTCTTT. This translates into CASSPLIPEAFF. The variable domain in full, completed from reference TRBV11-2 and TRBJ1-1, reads EAGVAQSPRYKIIEKRQSVAFWCNPISGHATLYWYQQILGQGPKLLIQFQNNGVVDDSQLPKDRFSAERLKGVDSTLKIQPAKLEDSAVYLCASSPLIPEAFFGQGTRLTVV.

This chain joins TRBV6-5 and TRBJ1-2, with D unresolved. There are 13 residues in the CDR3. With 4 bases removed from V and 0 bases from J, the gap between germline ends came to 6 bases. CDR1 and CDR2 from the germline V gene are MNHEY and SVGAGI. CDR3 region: CASSSGANYGYTF. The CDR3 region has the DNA TGTGCCAGCAGTTCCGGGGCTAACTATGGCTACACCTTC.

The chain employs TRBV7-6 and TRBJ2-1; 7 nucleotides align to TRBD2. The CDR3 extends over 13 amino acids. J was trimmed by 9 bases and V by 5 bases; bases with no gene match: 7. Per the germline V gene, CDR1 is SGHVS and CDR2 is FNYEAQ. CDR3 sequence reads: CASSGTSEGEQFF. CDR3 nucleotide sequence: TGTGCCAGCAGCGGCACTAGCGAGGGTGAGCAGTTCTTC.

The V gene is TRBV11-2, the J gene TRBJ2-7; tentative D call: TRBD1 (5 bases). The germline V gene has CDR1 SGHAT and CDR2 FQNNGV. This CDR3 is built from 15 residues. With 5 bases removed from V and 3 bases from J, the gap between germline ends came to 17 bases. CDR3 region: CASSAANRWVYEQYF. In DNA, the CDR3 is TGTGCCAGCAGCGCTGCGAACAGGTGGGTCTACGAGCAGTACTTC.

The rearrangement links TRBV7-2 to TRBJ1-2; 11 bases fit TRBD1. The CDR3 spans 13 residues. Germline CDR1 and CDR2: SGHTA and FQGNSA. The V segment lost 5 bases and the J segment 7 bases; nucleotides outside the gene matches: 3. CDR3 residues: CASSAGQGGGYTF. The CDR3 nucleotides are TGTGCCAGCAGCGCGGGACAGGGGGGTGGCTACACCTTC.